This TCR beta chain was retrieved from a study of molecular identifiers for immune sequencing clone quantification. To note about this clonotype: One end of the junction is discordant with germline, which a read error may explain.

TCRdb reprocessed the PCR reads via MiXCR and lists one record per CDR3 protein. The repertoire consists of about 640,000 distinct CDR3 sequences, with 15% to 20% occurring once and the leading ten covering 0.75% to 0.95%. The CDR3 covers 15 residues. Germline loops: CDR1 DFQATT, CDR2 SNEGSKA (reference sequence). The TCR originated in a human donor in good health. Some libraries in this study had Jurkat cell RNA spiked in. The chain recombines TRBV20-1 with TRBJ2-7; TRBD2 matches at 9 bases. The sequencing sample was made of naive CD8+ T cells from blood, with Jurkat cell RNA spiked in. Documented subset: FACS-sorted CD8+CD4-CCR7+CD45RA+ naive T cells. The CDR3 reads CGASTGLAPGNEQYF. CDR3 nucleotide sequence: TGCGGTGCTAGTACGGGACTAGCCCCAGGGAACGAGCAGTACTTC.